These 32 T cell receptor beta chains came from one sample sequenced in a study of OX40 agonist ivuxolimab in advanced cancers. The protocol used for the library was the immunoSEQ multiplex PCR assay. TCRdb took this table from immuneACCESS and kept in-frame rearrangements with V and J called. Such tables lack part of the clones; where checked against another copy, unresolved V genes explain under half of the gap, and the rest is unexplained. For this sample the table gives 39,000 or so clones, of which around 90% were detected only once. Roughly 0.53% of the sample rests with the top ten. Here the sequenced sample was CD4+ or CD8+ T cells sorted from blood, taken in a trial of the OX40 agonist ivuxolimab. Receptors were obtained from an adult with an advanced solid tumor such as melanoma, head and neck, liver or kidney cancer.

This clone has just one count. This chain joins TRBV7-3 and TRBJ2-5; the D gene could be TRBD1 or TRBD2 (6 bases each). V dropped 3 bases and J dropped 5 bases, with 16 bases sitting between them. The CDR3 covers 15 residues. The germline V gene has CDR1 SGHTA and CDR2 FQGTGA. The CDR3, as DNA: TGTGCCAGCAGCTTCATACAGGGAGGCTGGGAGACCCAGTACTTC. Translation: CASSFIQGGWETQYF.

The chain recombines TRBV5-5 with TRBJ1-2; no clear D gene. The ends were cut back, 2 bases at V and 0 bases at J, with 8 bases in the middle. CDR1 and CDR2 (germline): SGHKS, YYEKEE (reference sequence). The CDR3 has 14 residues. In nucleotides, the CDR3 is TGTGCCAGCAGCTTAGTGGATGCTAACTATGGCTACACCTTC. The encoded protein is CASSLVDANYGYTF.

The rearrangement links TRBV4-2 to TRBJ1-2; TRBD1 might be the D (5 bases). Trimming took off 0 bases at V and 4 bases at J, with 21 bases between the two ends. The CDR3 is 18 amino acids. The germline V gene has CDR1 LGHNA and CDR2 YNFKEQ. The CDR3 region has the DNA TGTGCCAGCAGCCAAGATGGAGGGGCTGCGGTAGACCTCTATGGCTACACCTTC. This encodes CASSQDGGAAVDLYGYTF.

In DNA form, the CDR3 reads TGTGCCAGCATGGGGACAGGGGAAACCGGGGAGCTGTTTTTT. Amino acids: CASMGTGETGELFF. The chain recombines TRBV7-8 with TRBJ2-2, with TRBD1 identical over 10 bases. V lost 7 bases to trimming and J lost 5 bases; unmatched junction nucleotides: 4. CDR1 is SGHVS, CDR2 FQNEAQ, per germline. The CDR3 totals 14 residues.

The chain uses TRBV11-2 and TRBJ1-2; D not certain. This CDR3 comprises 13 residues. Germline CDR1 reads SGHAT; CDR2 reads FQNNGV. V was pared by 1 base and J by 5 bases, with 8 bases between. CDR3 sequence (DNA): TGTGCCAGCAGCTTAGCCCCGGGATATGGCTACACCTTC. Translating it yields CASSLAPGYGYTF.

The chain is built from TRBV7-2 and TRBJ1-2; the D is unclear. The germline CDR1 and CDR2 sequences are SGHTA and FQGNSA. This CDR3 contains 12 residues. Trimming pared 2 bases from V and 7 bases from J, leaving 8 bases between. For the CDR3, the DNA is TGTGCCAGCAGCTTAACCAGGACTGGCTACACCTTC. It translates to CASSLTRTGYTF.

The CDR3 nucleotides are TGTGCCAGTAGTACTTCAGGACTAGCGGGGGGCTACGAGCAGTACTTC. Residues: CASSTSGLAGGYEQYF. The J gene is TRBJ2-7, the V gene TRBV19; 14 nucleotides align to TRBD2. Germline trimming cut 4 bases from V and 3 bases from J; bases unmatched to any gene: 5. Germline CDR1 LNHDA, CDR2 SQIVND (reference sequence). The CDR3 totals 16 residues.

This clone was seen just once. The V and J genes are TRBV6-6 and TRBJ2-3; TRBD1 agrees at 8 bases. Trimming cost V 4 bases and J 4 bases; bases outside gene matches: 4. Germline CDR1 MNHNY, CDR2 SVGAGI (reference sequence). There are 14 residues in the CDR3. CDR3 in amino acids: CASSLTGVADTQYF. The CDR3, as DNA: TGTGCCAGCAGTTTGACAGGGGTAGCAGATACGCAGTATTTT.

The chain recombines TRBV7-9 with TRBJ2-7; 11 nucleotides agree with TRBD1. The CDR3 runs to 15 residues. Germline values: CDR1 SEHNR, CDR2 FQNEAQ (reference sequence). Trimming at V came to 3 bases and at J to 4 bases, leaving 5 bases not matched to a gene. The CDR3 DNA reads as TGTGCCAGCAGCTTGGGACAGGGGGGAACTTACGAGCAGTACTTC. Translated: CASSLGQGGTYEQYF.

The V gene is TRBV2, the J gene TRBJ2-6; D is ambiguous. This CDR3 comprises 12 residues. The V gene's germline CDR1 is SNHLY and CDR2 FYNNEI. V was pared by 7 bases and J by 3 bases, with 4 bases between. CDR3 DNA sequence: TGTGCCAGCACCGATGGGGCCAACGTCCTGACTTTC. Translating gives CASTDGANVLTF.

This clone was counted once. The V and J genes are TRBV7-8 and TRBJ1-1; D unresolved. Trimming stripped 3 bases from V and 1 base from J, with 6 bases between. The CDR3 is 13 amino acids. Germline CDR1 reads SGHVS; CDR2 reads FQNEAQ. The CDR3 sequence is CASSFRENTEAFF. The CDR3 DNA reads TGTGCCAGCAGCTTTCGGGAGAACACTGAAGCTTTCTTT.

This clone was picked up a small number of times. The chain couples TRBV19 to TRBJ2-2; a possible D gene is TRBD1 (5 bases). The CDR3 has 13 residues. The germline V and J ends were trimmed by 4 bases and 6 bases, with 9 bases remaining between them. Looked up from germline, CDR1 is LNHDA and CDR2 is SQIVND (reference sequence). In nucleotides, the CDR3 is TGTGCCAGTAGTACCAGGGTATCCGGGGAGCTGTTTTTT. It encodes CASSTRVSGELFF.

The chain joins TRBV30 to TRBJ2-3; weak D call: TRBD1 (5 bases). The CDR3 spans 14 residues. Per the germline V gene, CDR1 is GTSNPN and CDR2 is SVGIG (reference sequence). V was clipped by 5 bases and J by 0 bases, with 12 bases between them. The CDR3 nucleotides read TGTGCCTGGGCCCCAGGGTATAGCACAGATACGCAGTATTTT. This translates into CAWAPGYSTDTQYF.

The V call is TRBV28, the J call TRBJ1-2; D gene uncertain. CDR1 is MDHEN, CDR2 SYDVKM, per germline. This CDR3 contains 13 residues. Trimming took 1 base from V and 5 from J, leaving 8 bases between them. The CDR3 loop reads CASSLSAIYGYTF. CDR3 nucleotides: TGTGCCAGCAGTTTATCCGCGATATATGGCTACACCTTC.

This rearrangement joins TRBV4-3 to TRBJ2-3; TRBD2 is a possible D gene (6 bases). From germline, CDR1 is LGHNA and CDR2 YSLEER. The V end lost 4 bases, the J end lost 2 bases, and 10 bases lay between the germline ends. This CDR3 comprises 14 residues. The DNA of the CDR3 is TGCGCCAGCAGCCTGAGCGGGCACACAGATACGCAGTATTTT. Translating gives CASSLSGHTDTQYF.

V and J are TRBV5-1 and TRBJ2-6; D remains ambiguous. V was shortened by 1 base and J by 0 bases, with 8 bases between the two germline ends. The CDR3 runs to 16 residues. CDR1 is SGHRS and CDR2 is YFSETQ in the germline V gene. The CDR3 coding sequence is TGCGCCAGCAGCTTGTTTCTGGGCTCTGGGGCCAACGTCCTGACTTTC. Residues: CASSLFLGSGANVLTF.

Written as DNA, the CDR3 is TGTGCCAGCAGCATTGGACAGATTGGAAACACCATATATTTT. This sequence encodes CASSIGQIGNTIYF. This rearrangement joins TRBV9 to TRBJ1-3; weak D call: TRBD1 (6 bases). V lost 4 bases and J 3 bases, leaving 11 bases between the germline ends. The CDR3 extends over 14 amino acids. CDR1 and CDR2 (germline): SGDLS, YYNGEE.

The chain joins TRBV7-2 to TRBJ1-6; D may be TRBD1 (6 bases). Germline CDR1 and CDR2: SGHTA and FQGNSA. CDR3 length equals 13 residues. Deletions cut 6 bases from V and 7 bases from J, with 10 bases between. In nucleotides, the CDR3 is TGTGCCAGCAGTACAGGGTTGAATTCACCCCTCCACTTT. This encodes CASSTGLNSPLHF. The full variable domain, with the rest looked up from reference TRBV7-2 and TRBJ1-6, is GAGVSQSPSNKVTEKGKDVELRCDPISGHTALYWYRQSLGQGLEFLIYFQGNSAPDKSGLPSDRFSAERTGGSVSTLTIQRTQQEDSAVYLCASSTGLNSPLHFGNGTRLTVT.

The chain employs TRBV6-1 and TRBJ1-1; 7 bases fit TRBD1. This CDR3 comprises 14 residues. Germline trimming cut 4 bases from V and 7 bases from J; bases unmatched to any gene: 9. CDR1 MNHNS and CDR2 SASEGT come from the germline V gene. The DNA for the CDR3 is TGTGCCAGCAGTGGATGGACAGGCCAATTTGAAGCTTTCTTT. Amino acids: CASSGWTGQFEAFF.

This chain joins TRBV7-2 and TRBJ2-5; 7 bases map to TRBD2. V shed 3 bases and J 4 bases; nucleotides not matched to a gene: 5. Per the germline V gene, CDR1 is SGHTA and CDR2 is FQGNSA. The CDR3 is 14 amino acids. CDR3 protein: CASSFRGDRETQYF. CDR3 nucleotides: TGTGCCAGCAGCTTCCGGGGGGATCGAGAGACCCAGTACTTC. The whole variable domain, remainder taken from reference TRBV7-2 and TRBJ2-5, is GAGVSQSPSNKVTEKGKDVELRCDPISGHTALYWYRQSLGQGLEFLIYFQGNSAPDKSGLPSDRFSAERTGGSVSTLTIQRTQQEDSAVYLCASSFRGDRETQYFGPGTRLLVL.

This clone was detected once. J is TRBJ1-2 and V is TRBV7-2, with no clear D. The CDR3 sequence is 14 residues long. Germline V gives CDR1 SGHTA, CDR2 FQGNSA. Trimming removed 2 bases from V and 1 base from J, with 8 bases in between. DNA of the CDR3: TGTGCCAGCAGCTTAAGGGCGGGTAACTATGGCTACACCTTC. It yields the protein CASSLRAGNYGYTF.

V is TRBV6-5 and J is TRBJ2-3, with D perhaps matching TRBD1 or TRBD2 (5 bases each). The CDR3 covers 13 residues. CDR1 and CDR2 from the germline V gene are MNHEY and SVGAGI. V was cut by 8 bases and J by 0 bases, with 9 bases left in between. CDR3 DNA: TGTGCCAGCTCTCGGGGCAGCACAGATACGCAGTATTTT. This translates into CASSRGSTDTQYF.

This rearrangement joins TRBV5-1 to TRBJ2-7, with 7 nucleotides matching TRBD1. The CDR3 is 14 amino acids. The trim removed 7 bases at V and 1 base at J, leaving 8 bases unmatched. The germline V gene encodes CDR1 SGHRS and CDR2 YFSETQ. CDR3 in amino acids: CASRGQAQSYEQYF. CDR3 sequence (DNA): TGCGCCAGCCGAGGACAGGCCCAGTCCTACGAGCAGTACTTC.

The V and J genes are TRBV4-1 and TRBJ1-1; 10 positions agree with TRBD1. V gave up 4 bases and J gave up 10 bases; unmatched junction bases: 9. Germline loops: CDR1 MGHRA, CDR2 YSYEKL. The CDR3 length is 14 residues. In DNA, the CDR3 is TGCGCCAGCAGCCCGACAGGGGGCGTAGTTGGAGCTTTCTTT. This codes for CASSPTGGVVGAFF.

This chain joins TRBV5-1 and TRBJ1-5, with D tentatively TRBD1 (5 bases). Germline V gives CDR1 SGHRS, CDR2 YFSETQ. This CDR3 has 13 residues. V dropped 4 bases and J dropped 7 bases, with 12 bases sitting between them. The CDR3 sequence is CASSPGGRQPQHF. CDR3 coding DNA: TGCGCCAGCAGCCCTGGGGGTAGACAGCCCCAGCATTTT.

This clone was recorded a few times. CDR3 sequence reads: CASSFTGGSTDTQYF. The CDR3 DNA sequence: TGTGCCAGCAGCTTTACAGGGGGTTCCACAGATACGCAGTATTTT. V and J are TRBV7-2 and TRBJ2-3, with TRBD1 matching 8 bases. The CDR3 sequence is 15 residues long. V dropped 3 bases and J dropped 2; count of bases not matched to a gene: 4. In germline, CDR1 is SGHTA, CDR2 FQGNSA.

This chain uses TRBV7-2 with TRBJ2-3, with D possibly TRBD2 on 6 matching bases. The CDR3 consists of 15 residues. Germline V gives CDR1 SGHTA, CDR2 FQGNSA. Between the trimmed V and J ends, which lost 1 base and 0 bases, there was a span of 8 bases. In DNA form, the CDR3 reads TGTGCCAGCAGCTTAGTCAGCGGGAGCACAGATACGCAGTATTTT. It codes for CASSLVSGSTDTQYF.

This rearrangement joins TRBV7-9 to TRBJ1-6; D is possibly TRBD1 (5 bases). The CDR3 spans 15 residues. Trimming took 5 bases from V and 5 from J, leaving 13 bases between them. CDR1 is SEHNR, CDR2 FQNEAQ, per germline (reference sequence). The CDR3 nucleotides read TGTGCCAGCAGCCCGCGACAGAGAGATAATTCACCCCTCCACTTT. It translates to CASSPRQRDNSPLHF.

The chain carries TRBV18 and TRBJ2-5, with a weak D call TRBD2 (7 bases). Looked up from germline, CDR1 is KGHSH and CDR2 is LQKENI. This CDR3 has 16 residues. Trimming took off 2 bases at V and 4 bases at J, with 17 bases between the two ends. CDR3 in amino acids: CASSPLLAGAGETQYF. The DNA of the CDR3 is TGTGCCAGCTCACCATTGTTGGCGGGGGCGGGAGAGACCCAGTACTTC.

The chain combines TRBV7-2 with TRBJ2-1, with D perhaps TRBD1 or TRBD2 (5 bases each). The CDR3 is 16 amino acids. Germline CDR1 reads SGHTA; CDR2 reads FQGNSA. Trimming took 1 base from V and 2 from J, leaving 12 bases between them. Written as DNA, the CDR3 is TGTGCCAGCAGCTTAGGTGTGGGGGTCCCCTACAATGAGCAGTTCTTC. Its translation: CASSLGVGVPYNEQFF. The whole variable domain, filled in from reference TRBV7-2 and TRBJ2-1, reads GAGVSQSPSNKVTEKGKDVELRCDPISGHTALYWYRQSLGQGLEFLIYFQGNSAPDKSGLPSDRFSAERTGGSVSTLTIQRTQQEDSAVYLCASSLGVGVPYNEQFFGPGTRLTVL.

This clone was seen only once. This chain connects TRBV12-5 to TRBJ2-3, with D possibly TRBD1 on 6 matching bases. Germline V gives CDR1 LGHNT, CDR2 FRNRAP. The CDR3 spans 15 residues. V was trimmed by 7 bases and J by 1 base, leaving 15 bases between them. The chain's CDR3 is CASALDRSGTDTQYF. The CDR3 DNA follows: TGTGCTAGTGCCTTAGACAGGAGCGGCACAGATACGCAGTATTTT.

The chain carries TRBV25-1 and TRBJ1-2; D remains unclear. Germline loops: CDR1 MGHDK, CDR2 SYGVNS. V lost 2 bases and J lost 1, with 8 bases in between. This CDR3 is 14 amino acids long. The CDR3 coding sequence is TGTGCCAGCAGTGAAAAAAGGGTTAACTATGGCTACACCTTC. Residues: CASSEKRVNYGYTF.